This T cell receptor (beta chain) was identified in a study of T cell changes during pregnancy in multiple sclerosis (dated by TCRdb to about 2019). Context from the whole study: Changes in the T cell repertoire over the course of pregnancy were examined in this study in women with multiple sclerosis.

Receptor libraries were prepared by the immunoSEQ multiplex PCR assay. TCRdb's version of the immuneACCESS table is confined to in-frame rearrangements and falls short of the full clone set. An unresolved V gene accounts for under half of the shortfall where checked; the remainder is of unknown origin. The table for this sample lists roughly 14,000 clones; around 85% of them were counted only once. Clones ranked in the top ten supply about a fifth of the sample. Looking up the germline V gene yields CDR1 SNHLY and CDR2 FYNNEI. From the cysteine through the phenylalanine, the CDR3 covers 10 amino acids. Only the CDR3 DNA is retained, 30 bases long and in frame from the first base. At the junction V is shortened by 3 bases and J by 9 bases, with 5 bases in between. Points on this clone: The specificity of this receptor is unknown. Qualities for individual bases were not recorded, and no much larger clone is one base off.

The sequences come from CD8+ T cells from peripheral blood mononuclear cells, collected in the first trimester of pregnancy. The sequence links TRBV2 to TRBJ1-1; confidence is insufficient to name the D gene. The sequence came from a female donor with multiple sclerosis, enrolled in a pregnancy study. The CDR3 sequence is CASSDPKAFF. The base sequence is TGTGCCAGCAGTGATCCCAAAGCTTTCTTT.